This entry lists 14 T cell receptor beta chains sequenced from one sample in a study of beta chain features in type 1 diabetes. Study-level findings and limits: Shorter TCRB CDR3s, moderately but significantly so, marked every one of the four CD4+ subsets in Type 1 diabetes patients.

The study reverse transcribed the entire isolated RNA, so it sequenced expressed TCRB transcripts. Repertoires were generated with immunoSEQ multiplex PCR, while TCRdb's copy carries only in-frame clones and drops some. Among roughly 220,000 clones listed, around 15% were seen once. These receptors are not linked to any known antigen. Source material: naive CD4+ T cells from blood. The receptors derive from a young man with type 1 diabetes.

The chain carries TRBV28 and TRBJ2-7, with 7 positions matching TRBD1. CDR1 is MDHEN, CDR2 SYDVKM, per germline. V lost 5 bases to trimming and J lost 1 base; unmatched junction nucleotides: 5. The CDR3 spans 14 residues. CDR3 residues: CASSGDSASYEQYF. The CDR3, as DNA: TGTGCCAGCAGTGGGGACAGTGCATCCTACGAGCAGTACTTC.

This clone was picked up a small number of times. CDR3 protein: CASSPGLAGETQYF. CDR3 nucleotide sequence: TGTGCCAGCAGCCCGGGACTAGCGGGGGAGACCCAGTACTTC. V gene TRBV7-2 combines with J gene TRBJ2-5; 13 bases are shared with TRBD2. CDR3 length: 14 residues. CDR1 is SGHTA, CDR2 FQGNSA, per germline. V was clipped by 5 bases and J by 5 bases; unmatched bases: 2.

The chain is built from TRBV23-1 and TRBJ2-7; tentative D call: TRBD1 (5 bases). TRBV23-1 is recorded as an ORF, its role being uncertain. The V and J ends lost 7 bases and 3 bases respectively, with 13 bases between them. CDR3 length: 13 residues. The CDR3 is CASTSRVDYEQYF. In nucleotides, the CDR3 is TGCGCCAGCACATCCAGGGTGGACTACGAGCAGTACTTC.

In its sample, this clone was seen a few times. This chain links TRBV29-1 with TRBJ2-5, with a tentative D call TRBD1 (5 bases). Trimming stripped 4 bases from V and 7 bases from J, with 16 bases between. Germline assignment: CDR1 SQVTM and CDR2 ANQGSEA. This CDR3 is built from 13 residues. The CDR3 spells CSVVTQGWVTQYF. In nucleotides, the CDR3 is TGCAGCGTTGTAACCCAGGGATGGGTGACCCAGTACTTC.

The rearrangement uses TRBV28 and TRBJ2-7; D call uncertain. The V and J ends lost 2 bases and 3 bases respectively, with 5 bases between them. The CDR3 has 12 amino acids. The V gene's germline CDR1 is MDHEN and CDR2 SYDVKM. Here the CDR3 DNA reads TGTGCCAGCAGTTTAAACGGCTACGAGCAGTACTTC. Its translation: CASSLNGYEQYF.

This chain uses TRBV9 with TRBJ2-7, with D possibly called TRBD1 or TRBD2 (5 bases each). CDR3 size: 16 residues. V lost 4 bases to trimming and J lost 3 bases, with 20 bases between them. The germline V gene has CDR1 SGDLS and CDR2 YYNGEE. The DNA for the CDR3 is TGTGCCAGCAGCCCACTGGGGACCCAAGCCCTCTACGAGCAGTACTTC. This encodes CASSPLGTQALYEQYF.

This clone was counted only a few times. The chain carries TRBV15 and TRBJ2-5, with TRBD2 as a possible D gene (5 bases). CDR1 and CDR2 from the germline V gene are LNHNV and YYDKDF (reference sequence). V gave up 3 bases and J gave up 9 bases, with 11 bases separating them. The CDR3 sequence is 12 residues long. CDR3 nucleotide sequence: TGTGCCACCAGCAGGGTAACGGGGTCCCAGTACTTC. It yields the protein CATSRVTGSQYF.

V gene TRBV7-2 combines with J gene TRBJ2-5, with TRBD2 matching 7 bases. Germline V gene lookup returns CDR1 SGHTA and CDR2 FQGNSA. The junction had 16 bases not matched to a gene; V was cut back by 6 bases and J by 0 bases. This CDR3 comprises 18 residues. CDR3 DNA sequence: TGTGCCAGCAGTTACACTAGGGCGGGGGTCGGGTACCAAGAGACCCAGTACTTC. It codes for CASSYTRAGVGYQETQYF.

The V gene is TRBV7-2, the J gene TRBJ2-3; TRBD1 or TRBD2 may be the D gene (5 bases each). CDR1 is SGHTA, CDR2 FQGNSA, per germline. V was pared by 6 bases and J by 3 bases, with 16 bases between. The CDR3 is made up of 15 amino acids. The CDR3 DNA is TGTGCCAGCAGAGAGGGGACGTTTAGTACAGATACGCAGTATTTT. It encodes CASREGTFSTDTQYF.

This clone occurred a few times. The gene calls are TRBV7-2 and TRBJ2-7, with 7 bases aligning to TRBD2. The CDR3 has 15 residues. The J segment lost 1 base and the V segment lost 2 bases, leaving 5 bases of the junction unmatched. In germline, CDR1 is SGHTA, CDR2 FQGNSA. DNA of the CDR3: TGTGCCAGCAGCTTACAGGCGGGACTATCCTACGAGCAGTACTTC. Amino acid sequence: CASSLQAGLSYEQYF.

Only a few counts were recorded for this clone. The sample has other DNA sequences that encode this CDR3 too. The chain carries TRBV9 and TRBJ2-3; D gene ambiguous. The germline V and J ends were trimmed by 0 bases and 1 base, with 3 bases remaining between them. This CDR3 has 13 amino acids. Germline values: CDR1 SGDLS, CDR2 YYNGEE. The CDR3 DNA reads as TGTGCCAGCAGCGTAGCCGGCACAGATACGCAGTATTTT. Translated: CASSVAGTDTQYF.

This clone turned up a few times. Here the CDR3 reads CASRGLAYTGELFF. CDR3 sequence (DNA): TGTGCCAGCAGGGGACTAGCGTACACCGGGGAGCTGTTTTTT. This chain links TRBV6-5 with TRBJ2-2; 10 bases line up with TRBD2. The CDR3 is 14 residues long. After removal of 6 bases from V and 3 bases from J, the junction contained 1 base not matched to a gene. The V gene's germline CDR1 is MNHEY and CDR2 SVGAGI.

This clone appeared a few times. The chain couples TRBV4-1 to TRBJ1-2, with D perhaps TRBD1 (6 bases). CDR1 and CDR2 (germline): MGHRA, YSYEKL. The ends were cut back, 1 base at V and 2 bases at J, with 14 bases in the middle. The CDR3 loop spans 16 amino acids. The CDR3: CASSQVFGQTNYGYTF. The CDR3 DNA reads as TGCGCCAGCAGCCAAGTCTTCGGACAGACCAACTATGGCTACACCTTC.

The rearrangement uses TRBV14 and TRBJ2-7, with TRBD2 as a possible D gene (5 bases). V was pared by 2 bases and J by 7 bases, with 9 bases between. The germline CDR1 and CDR2 sequences are SGHDN and FVKESK. The CDR3 has 12 residues. The CDR3 nucleotides are TGTGCCAGCAGCCAACAATCGGGGGAGCAGTACTTC. This gives the protein CASSQQSGEQYF.